This T cell receptor (beta chain) was captured by sequencing in a study of cytomegalovirus exposure and HLA in healthy donors listed by TCRdb under 2017. In terms of the full investigation: An earlier analysis of several hundred of the donors reported under 300 Gb of sequence data and 117 million unique TCR beta sequences obtained from some 200 million T cells. Donor age, sex, ethnicity and CMV serostatus were compiled alongside the repertoire data. Roughly 300 gigabases of sequencing data and tens of millions of unique TCR sequences were included in an early release covering about 700 HLA-typed donors. Because of strong linkage in the cohort, four or five DR-DQ haplotypes were treated as single units for association and clustering. Both class I and class II loci were covered by HLA typing, at four-digit resolution. A later genetic analysis took genome-wide SNP genotypes for about 55% of the 666 donors and used that subset as a discovery cohort. The study aimed to test whether signatures of past pathogen exposure could be identified by cataloging public T cell receptors. An earlier analysis of about 600 of the donors used high-throughput TCR beta sequencing to judge whether each TCR beta V gene segment behaved as functional or pseudogenic. In the later analysis, no new phenotypic data were used to find candidate immune exposures; instead, reliance was placed on TCR beta sequences and their occurrence across donors. Of the roughly 420 genotyped donors, 75% to 85% were placed in the genetic ancestry cluster associated with self-reported Caucasian donors. The study profiled the T cell repertoires of hundreds of subjects by immunosequencing and related them to cytomegalovirus serostatus. High-throughput TCR immunosequencing, statistical association of individual TCRs with disease status, and machine learning were combined to predict cytomegalovirus infection status. A separate validation cohort of roughly 120 different subjects was used in addition to the roughly 620-subject first cohort. Typing coverage differed by locus: A, B, C, DRB1 and DQB1 were typed in roughly 620-630 donors, DQA1 in approximately 520, DPA1 in approximately 610, and DPB1 in roughly 450. Among roughly 370 genotyped donors of the cohort, an average of about 240,000 unique TCR beta nucleotide sequences were sequenced per donor, approximately 20% of them non-productive. Every discovery cohort repertoire had been produced on one sequencing platform. A later analysis re-analyzed previously published TCR beta repertoires from roughly 600 donors and added high-resolution HLA genotyping to study TCR occurrence patterns. Here is what the overall study found, with its caveats: In a later analysis, several top co-occurrence clusters were reported to appear linked to parvovirus B19, influenza, CMV and Epstein-Barr virus. A cluster of highly shared sequence variants was judged likely to be a technical artifact of the sequencing pipeline. The authors suggested that the approach could potentially be extended to other disease states and immunological phenotypes. Immune exposure information for the cohort was limited to CMV serostatus. A total of 150 to 200 TCR beta chains were listed by the study as associated with cytomegalovirus. Most TCR sequences were observed very rarely across donors, whereas some public TCRs were present in many individuals. A later analysis found that TCR association rates varied across HLA loci, with DRB1 alleles showing the most associated TCRs and HLA-C alleles the fewest. A later analysis associated around 16,000 TCR beta sequences with specific HLA alleles at a false discovery rate of 0.05. A later analysis found that HLA-associated TCR beta chains were more clonally expanded and had lower generation probabilities than equally common non-associated chains. In vitro tests confirmed that three of the cytomegalovirus-associated TCR beta chains recognize cytomegalovirus antigens. Cytomegalovirus status was reported to be diagnosed by the classifier with high specificity and sensitivity in both the original and validation cohorts. Some IMGT-functional V segments, including TRBV6-2 and TRBV6-3, could not be distinguished by the 87-base-pair reads and were therefore excluded. V-gene and J-gene trimming of TCR beta chains was associated with a missense DCLRE1C variant in a later genetic analysis, and the association was replicated in an independent cohort. Presence/absence analyses assumed roughly uniform sequencing depth across donors, an assumption that may not hold. Only TCR beta chains were sequenced in this cohort, and the absence of alpha or paired-chain data limited detectable features. A further reported finding was that TCR beta sequences accurately predicted the HLA-A and HLA-B alleles for most subjects in the first cohort. About 17 rarely observed V segments, including chromosome 9 orphons, were excluded from the earlier analysis of 550 to 700 of the donors because counts were too low. In an earlier analysis of some 500 of the donors, most TCR beta V segments were observed in productive rearrangements about 90% or about 30% of the time, broadly matching IMGT annotations. Because HLA typing was unavailable for some donors at each locus, only the typed subset was used in association tests. Correlated functional status among segregating V segments might reflect linkage disequilibrium, but an unknown experimental factor could not be ruled out. A later genetic analysis reported fewer N-insertions in productive TCRs among donors in an Asian-associated ancestry cluster than the roughly 720-donor mean. A later analysis found that most CMV-associated TCR beta chains appeared HLA-restricted, with HLA associations seemingly driven largely by CMV exposure. Strong co-occurrence of HLA alleles, especially DR and DQ, made assigning TCR associations to individual alleles difficult.

Libraries came from the immunoSEQ multiplex PCR assay. A mixture of 60 forward primers for TCR Vbeta segments and 13 reverse primers for TCR Jbeta segments was used in the multiplex PCR. Amplification of the CDR3 region of rearranged TCR beta genes was performed with a multiplex PCR assay on genomic DNA. The amplified TCR beta libraries were sequenced on the Illumina HiSeq System as 87-base-pair reads. In the authors' own workflow: Across the 600 to 700 repertoires, a later analysis counted roughly 84 million unique TCR beta chains, roughly 11 million of which were shared by at least two donors. Raw reads were error-corrected and collapsed into unique sequences with a nearest-neighbor algorithm that merged closely related sequences to remove PCR and sequencing errors. CDR3 sequences were aligned to IMGT reference sequences to assign V, D and J gene segments. Each retained sequence needed at least a six-nucleotide match to both a V gene segment and a J gene segment. A rearrangement counted as productive if the CDR3 had no stop codons and remained in frame with V and J, and every other rearrangement counted as non-productive. Following IMGT convention, CDR3 was defined as the stretch from the second conserved V-encoded cysteine up to the conserved J-encoded phenylalanine. The earlier analysis of fewer than 700 of the donors excluded sequences that lacked an unambiguous match to a single V gene segment. In an earlier analysis of several hundred of the donors, a V segment was called functional when productive rearrangements were above 56.7%, and segregating when the standard deviation between donors exceeded 5%. A statistical classification framework was built to diagnose cytomegalovirus status from the catalog of TCR beta chain sequences. In a later analysis, TCR nucleotide sequences were compared against IMGT/GENE-DB human TR gene sequences so that V and J genes could be assigned. In a later analysis, CDR3 sequences and most-parsimonious VDJ recombination scenarios were assigned using the TCRdist pipeline. A later analysis defined each TCR beta chain by its CDR3 amino acid sequence plus V-gene family, and excluded reads lacking a unique V-gene family. A later analysis removed several hundred highly shared, low-generation-probability nucleotide sequences to deal with suspected cross-contamination and a sequencing artifact. In a later analysis, a clonal expansion index for each public chain was calculated from normalized within-repertoire ranks of inferred template counts. A later analysis computed generation probabilities with a VDJ recombination model fitted to out-of-frame rearrangements, and checked the results against IGoR. In a later analysis, hypergeometric tests were used to score TCR-TCR, TCR-HLA and TCR-CMV co-occurrence, with a repertoire-size bias correction applied to TCR pairs. A later analysis estimated false discovery rates by permuting HLA or CMV assignments 20 times. In a later analysis, co-occurring TCRs were grouped with DBSCAN, and TCRdist sequence similarity was added when clustering was performed within HLA-allele-positive subsets. Repertoires with fewer than 30,000 or more than 120,000 public chains were left out of co-occurrence clustering, as were a handful of repertoires with anomalous nucleotide sharing. TCRdb took over this immuneACCESS table, retaining in-frame rearrangements with V and J assigned. Such tables are incomplete; in checked studies, under half of the missing clones stem from an unresolved V gene, and the remainder is unexplained. That table furnishes V, J and clone size, whereas the DNA furnished D and trimming. The sample's table covers approximately 82,000 clones. The ten largest clones take up approximately 1.5% of the sample.

Inclusive of the bounding cysteine and phenylalanine, the CDR3 is 13 residues long. Only the CDR3 DNA is retained, 39 bases long and in frame from the first base. At the junction V is shortened by 7 bases and J by 0 bases, with 7 bases in between. Reading the germline V gene gives CDR1 MDHEN and CDR2 SYDVKM. The cohort was made up of approximately 670 healthy bone marrow donors. At the time of sampling, every cohort member was nominally healthy, though immune exposures that went unrecorded were likely present. The donor was CMV seronegative and was included in the group of several hundred seronegative cohort members. A peripheral blood sample was collected from each donor, and TCR beta sequencing was performed on peripheral blood mononuclear cells. The Qiagen DNeasy Blood Extraction Kit was used to extract genomic DNA from the blood cell samples. As concerns this clone: What antigen it recognizes has not been identified.

This TCR came from a woman aged 55-75 years in good health and CMV-seronegative. The rearrangement combines TRBV28 with TRBJ2-1, with TRBD2 as a weak D call on 6 bases. The sample consisted of PBMCs. The nucleotide sequence reads TGTGCCAGCACCGGGGGCTCCTACAATGAGCAGTTCTTC. Its amino acids are CASTGGSYNEQFF.